The 6 T cell receptor beta chains below come from one sample, sequenced in a study of T cell responses to AZD1222 COVID-19 vaccine. TCRdb's table, derived via immunoSEQ multiplex PCR, lists solely in-frame clones and lacks some. Of 90,000 to 120,000 clones listed, roughly 90% are singletons. Source: peripheral blood, taken on day 0 of AZD1222 vaccination. The receptors shown here come from an adult in good health.

The rearrangement uses TRBV7-3 and TRBJ2-3; 7 bases are a match to TRBD2. The CDR3 is 15 amino acids. V gave up 5 bases and J gave up 7 bases; unmatched junction bases: 12. Germline V gives CDR1 SGHTA, CDR2 FQGTGA. The DNA for the CDR3 is TGTGCCAGCAGCCCTCTGGGAGGGAGGGAGTATACGCAGTATTTT. Residues: CASSPLGGREYTQYF.

The chain recombines TRBV28 with TRBJ1-5, with 8 bases that match TRBD1. This CDR3 contains 16 residues. Germline CDR1 MDHEN, CDR2 SYDVKM. The V segment lost 2 bases and the J segment 5 bases; nucleotides outside the gene matches: 8. The CDR3 protein is CASSLGVPGQDQPQHF. The CDR3 bases are TGTGCCAGCAGTTTAGGGGTCCCGGGACAGGATCAGCCCCAGCATTTT.

J is TRBJ1-1 and V is TRBV12-5, with TRBD1 identical over 12 bases. Looked up from germline, CDR1 is LGHNT and CDR2 is FRNRAP. Trimming at V came to 5 bases and at J to 7 bases, leaving 11 bases not matched to a gene. There are 16 residues in the CDR3. The CDR3 nucleotides are TGTGCTAGTGGTCTGGGTCCGGGACAGGGGGCCGATGAAGCTTTCTTT. It encodes CASGLGPGQGADEAFF.

By sample share, this clone is medium-sized. The chain carries TRBV30 and TRBJ1-3; no reliable D call. Trimming shortened V by 0 bases and J by 8 bases, and 11 bases separated the two germline ends. CDR1 GTSNPN and CDR2 SVGIG come from the germline V gene (reference sequence). The CDR3 has 13 residues. DNA for the CDR3: TGTGCCTGGAGTGTACGTGTGGAGGACACCATATATTTT. The encoded protein is CAWSVRVEDTIYF.

The chain recombines TRBV7-2 with TRBJ2-7; D gene unclear. Germline V lookup: CDR1 SGHTA, CDR2 FQGNSA. CDR3 size: 13 residues. Deletions cut 0 bases from V and 6 bases from J, with 9 bases between. The chain's CDR3 is CASSLAALPEQYF. CDR3 sequence (DNA): TGTGCCAGCAGCTTAGCGGCCCTTCCCGAGCAGTACTTC. Based on the CDR3 plus reference TRBV7-2 and TRBJ2-7, the full variable domain is GAGVSQSPSNKVTEKGKDVELRCDPISGHTALYWYRQSLGQGLEFLIYFQGNSAPDKSGLPSDRFSAERTGGSVSTLTIQRTQQEDSAVYLCASSLAALPEQYFGPGTRLTVT.

The genes are TRBV19 and TRBJ2-7; TRBD1 matches 7 bases. The CDR3 runs 17 residues. The germline V gene encodes CDR1 LNHDA and CDR2 SQIVND (reference sequence). V shed 4 bases and J 1 base; nucleotides not matched to a gene: 13. This CDR3 is CASSTPFRQGSSYEQYF. The CDR3, as DNA: TGTGCCAGTAGTACGCCTTTTAGACAGGGCTCGTCCTACGAGCAGTACTTC.